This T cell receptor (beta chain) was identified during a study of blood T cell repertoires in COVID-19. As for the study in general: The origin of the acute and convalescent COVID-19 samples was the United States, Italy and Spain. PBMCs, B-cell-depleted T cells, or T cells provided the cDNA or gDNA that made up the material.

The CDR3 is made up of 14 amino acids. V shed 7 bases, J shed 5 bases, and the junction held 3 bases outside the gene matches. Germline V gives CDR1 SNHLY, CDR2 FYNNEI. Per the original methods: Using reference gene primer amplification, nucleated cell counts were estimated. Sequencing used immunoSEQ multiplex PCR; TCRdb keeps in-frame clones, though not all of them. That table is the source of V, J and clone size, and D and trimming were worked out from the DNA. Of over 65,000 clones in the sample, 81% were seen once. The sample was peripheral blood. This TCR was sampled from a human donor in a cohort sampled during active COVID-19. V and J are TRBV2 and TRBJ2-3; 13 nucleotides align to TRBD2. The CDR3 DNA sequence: TGTGCCAGCACGGGACTAGCGGGGTTAGATACGCAGTATTTT. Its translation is CASTGLAGLDTQYF.